This T cell receptor beta chain was sequenced in a study of blood T cells in healthy people across ages. In the study overall: Per two T cells, about one barcoded beta molecule was captured through template switching.

A second roughly 6 to 12 cycle PCR used barcoded and J-beta primers. A template-switch adaptor that had 12 random nucleotides put a tag on each cDNA molecule. A single record per CDR3 protein comes from TCRdb applying MiXCR to the 5' RACE reads. The profile shows about 640,000 distinct CDR3 sequences, 58% of them singletons. CDR1 is SGHVS, CDR2 FNYEAQ, per germline. The CDR3 has 13 residues. The ends were cut back, 4 bases at V and 9 bases at J, with 14 bases in the middle. Findings of the study overall: Any conclusive comparison of naive versus antigen-experienced cells was prevented by using unsorted PBMCs.

This clonotype was counted a few times. Its matching antigen is unknown. The draw of peripheral blood yielded ten milliliters from each donor. This chain links TRBV7-6 with TRBJ2-3; no definite D call. The sequenced sample was blood. The sequence was collected from a man aged 55 to 70 in good health. The CDR3 nucleotides read TGTGCCAGCAGCTATAATCCGTCAGGCACGCAGTATTTT. Translated: CASSYNPSGTQYF.